The entry below gives a single T cell receptor beta chain sequence along with its context. The data are from a study of glioma-infiltrating T cells after dendritic cell vaccination. Time point: after dendritic cell vaccination, including at tumor progression/relapse. PBMC sampling occurred before vaccination, two weeks after the third dose, and at progression. The table came from immunoSEQ multiplex PCR; TCRdb's copy has only in-frame clones and leaves some out. The sample carries more than 70,000 clones, around 90% recorded once. Trimming took 7 bases from V and 6 from J, leaving 19 bases between them. Per germline, CDR1 SNHLY and CDR2 FYNNEI. The CDR3 spans 14 residues.

The sequence came from a human donor with glioblastoma. The input for sequencing was blood, taken after dendritic cell vaccination. The chain has TRBV2 and TRBJ2-7; a possible D gene is TRBD1 (5 bases). CDR3 sequence: CASTQGRISGEQYF. The DNA of the CDR3 is TGTGCCAGCACTCAGGGTCGGATTTCGGGCGAGCAGTACTTC.